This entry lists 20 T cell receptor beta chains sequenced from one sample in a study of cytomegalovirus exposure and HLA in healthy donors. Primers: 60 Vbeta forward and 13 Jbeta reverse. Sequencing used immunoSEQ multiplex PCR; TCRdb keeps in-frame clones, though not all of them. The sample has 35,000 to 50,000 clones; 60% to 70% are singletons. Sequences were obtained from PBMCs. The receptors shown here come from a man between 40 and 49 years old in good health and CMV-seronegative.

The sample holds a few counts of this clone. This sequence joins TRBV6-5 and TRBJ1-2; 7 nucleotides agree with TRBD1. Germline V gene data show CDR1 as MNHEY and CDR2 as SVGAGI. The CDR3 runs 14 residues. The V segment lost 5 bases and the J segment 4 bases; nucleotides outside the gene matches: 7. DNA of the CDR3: TGTGCCAGCAGTGAAACAGGGGCACTCTATGGCTACACCTTC. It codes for CASSETGALYGYTF.

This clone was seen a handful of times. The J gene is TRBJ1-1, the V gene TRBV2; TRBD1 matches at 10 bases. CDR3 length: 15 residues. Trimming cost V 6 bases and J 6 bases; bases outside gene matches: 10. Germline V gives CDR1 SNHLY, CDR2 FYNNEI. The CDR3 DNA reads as TGTGCCAGCAGGGCGGGACAGGGGTTACGGGCTGAAGCTTTCTTT. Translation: CASRAGQGLRAEAFF. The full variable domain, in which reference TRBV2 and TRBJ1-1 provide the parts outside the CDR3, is EPEVTQTPSHQVTQMGQEVILRCVPISNHLYFYWYRQILGQKVEFLVSFYNNEISEKSEIFDDQFSVERPDGSNFTLKIRSTKLEDSAMYFCASRAGQGLRAEAFFGQGTRLTVV.

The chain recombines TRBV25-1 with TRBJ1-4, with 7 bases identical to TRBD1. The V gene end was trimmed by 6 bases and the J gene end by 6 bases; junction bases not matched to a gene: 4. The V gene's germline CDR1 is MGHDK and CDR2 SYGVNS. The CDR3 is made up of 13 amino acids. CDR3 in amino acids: CASRRTGDEKLFF. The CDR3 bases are TGTGCCAGCAGGAGGACAGGAGATGAAAAACTGTTTTTT.

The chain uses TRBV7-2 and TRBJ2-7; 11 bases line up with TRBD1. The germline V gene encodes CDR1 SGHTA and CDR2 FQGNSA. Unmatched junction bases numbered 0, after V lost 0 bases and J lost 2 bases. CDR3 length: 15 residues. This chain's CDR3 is CASSLAGQGAYEQYF. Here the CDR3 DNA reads TGTGCCAGCAGCTTAGCGGGACAGGGGGCCTACGAGCAGTACTTC.

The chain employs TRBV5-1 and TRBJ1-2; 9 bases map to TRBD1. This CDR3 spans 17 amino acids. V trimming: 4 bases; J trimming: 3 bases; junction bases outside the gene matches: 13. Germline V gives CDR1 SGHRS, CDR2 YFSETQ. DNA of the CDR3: TGCGCCAGCAGCCCCGGGACAGGGCAAATGGGGGACTATGGCTACACCTTC. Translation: CASSPGTGQMGDYGYTF. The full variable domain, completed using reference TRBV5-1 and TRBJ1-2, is KAGVTQTPRYLIKTRGQQVTLSCSPISGHRSVSWYQQTPGQGLQFLFEYFSETQRNKGNFPGRFSGRQFSNSRSEMNVSTLELGDSALYLCASSPGTGQMGDYGYTFGSGTRLTVV.

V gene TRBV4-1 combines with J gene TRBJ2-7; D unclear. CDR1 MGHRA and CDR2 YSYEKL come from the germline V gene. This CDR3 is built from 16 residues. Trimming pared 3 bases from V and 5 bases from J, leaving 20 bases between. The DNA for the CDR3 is TGCGCCAGCAGCCACCTAGGAGAAACCCACCCCGACGAGCAGTACTTC. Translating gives CASSHLGETHPDEQYF.

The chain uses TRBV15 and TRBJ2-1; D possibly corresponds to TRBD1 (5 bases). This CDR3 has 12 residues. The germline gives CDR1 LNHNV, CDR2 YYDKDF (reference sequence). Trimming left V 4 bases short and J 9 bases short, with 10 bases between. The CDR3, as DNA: TGTGCCACCAGCACACAGGTTCGTGAGCAGTTCTTC. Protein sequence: CATSTQVREQFF.

CDR3 protein: CASRLGLSTDTQYF. The CDR3 coding sequence is TGTGCCAGCAGACTGGGACTTAGCACAGATACGCAGTATTTT. The chain has TRBV7-8 and TRBJ2-3; weak D call: TRBD2 (6 bases). Germline loops: CDR1 SGHVS, CDR2 FQNEAQ. The CDR3 totals 14 residues. V lost 6 bases to trimming and J lost 0 bases, with 10 bases between them.

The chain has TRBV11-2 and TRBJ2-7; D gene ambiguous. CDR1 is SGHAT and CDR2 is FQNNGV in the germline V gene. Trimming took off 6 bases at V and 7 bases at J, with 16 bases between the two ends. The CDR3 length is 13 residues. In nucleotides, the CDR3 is TGTGCCAGCAGAACTAACCAGAAAAGGGAGCAGTACTTC. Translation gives CASRTNQKREQYF.

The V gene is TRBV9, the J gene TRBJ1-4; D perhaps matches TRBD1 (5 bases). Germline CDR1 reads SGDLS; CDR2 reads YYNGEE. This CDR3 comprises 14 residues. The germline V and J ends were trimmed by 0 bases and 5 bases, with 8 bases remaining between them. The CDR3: CASSVDTGNEKLFF. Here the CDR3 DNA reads TGTGCCAGCAGCGTAGATACAGGAAATGAAAAACTGTTTTTT.

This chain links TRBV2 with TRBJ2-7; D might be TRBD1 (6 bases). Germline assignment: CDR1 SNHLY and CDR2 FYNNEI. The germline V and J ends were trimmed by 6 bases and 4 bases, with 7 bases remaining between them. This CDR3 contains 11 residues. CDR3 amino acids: CASSRGYEQYF. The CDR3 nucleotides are TGTGCCAGCAGCAGGGGTTACGAGCAGTACTTC.

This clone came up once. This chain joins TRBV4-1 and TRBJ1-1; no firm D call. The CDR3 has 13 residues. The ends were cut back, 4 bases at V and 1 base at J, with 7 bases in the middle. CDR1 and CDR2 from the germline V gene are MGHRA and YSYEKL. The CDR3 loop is CASSPQSNTEAFF. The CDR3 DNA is TGCGCCAGCAGCCCACAGTCGAACACTGAAGCTTTCTTT.

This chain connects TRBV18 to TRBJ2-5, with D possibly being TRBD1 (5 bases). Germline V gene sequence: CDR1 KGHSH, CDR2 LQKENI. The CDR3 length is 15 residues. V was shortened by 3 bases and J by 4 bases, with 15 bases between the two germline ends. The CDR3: CASSPDQGPAETQYF. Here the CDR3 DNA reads TGTGCCAGCTCACCGGATCAGGGTCCCGCAGAGACCCAGTACTTC.

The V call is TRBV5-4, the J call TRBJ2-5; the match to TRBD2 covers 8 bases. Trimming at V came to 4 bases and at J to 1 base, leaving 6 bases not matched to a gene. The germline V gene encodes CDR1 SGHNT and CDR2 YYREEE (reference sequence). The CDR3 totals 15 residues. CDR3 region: CASSHRRGAQETQYF. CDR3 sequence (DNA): TGTGCCAGCAGCCACCGGCGGGGGGCCCAAGAGACCCAGTACTTC.

The CDR3 spells CAWSPPKEGFPDTQYF. Here the CDR3 DNA reads TGTGCCTGGAGCCCCCCTAAGGAGGGATTTCCAGATACGCAGTATTTT. The chain uses TRBV30 and TRBJ2-3; possibly TRBD2 for D (6 bases). CDR3 size: 16 residues. CDR1 GTSNPN and CDR2 SVGIG come from the germline V gene (reference sequence). V was clipped by 3 bases and J by 4 bases, with 20 bases between them.

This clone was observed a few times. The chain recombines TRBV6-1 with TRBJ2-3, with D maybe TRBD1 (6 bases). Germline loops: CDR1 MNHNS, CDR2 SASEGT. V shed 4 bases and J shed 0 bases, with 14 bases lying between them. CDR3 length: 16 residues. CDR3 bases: TGTGCCAGCAGTGGGTATTGGGGGCTAAGCACAGATACGCAGTATTTT. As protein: CASSGYWGLSTDTQYF.

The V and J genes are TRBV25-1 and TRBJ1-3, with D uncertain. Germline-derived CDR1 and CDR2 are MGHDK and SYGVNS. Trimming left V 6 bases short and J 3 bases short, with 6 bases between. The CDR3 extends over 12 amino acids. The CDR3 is CASSEVGNTIYF. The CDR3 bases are TGTGCCAGCAGCGAGGTTGGAAACACCATATATTTT. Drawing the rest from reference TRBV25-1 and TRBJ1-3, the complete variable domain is EADIYQTPRYLVIGTGKKITLECSQTMGHDKMYWYQQDPGMELHLIHYSYGVNSTEKGDLSSESTVSRIRTEHFPLTLESARPSHTSQYLCASSEVGNTIYFGEGSWLTVV.

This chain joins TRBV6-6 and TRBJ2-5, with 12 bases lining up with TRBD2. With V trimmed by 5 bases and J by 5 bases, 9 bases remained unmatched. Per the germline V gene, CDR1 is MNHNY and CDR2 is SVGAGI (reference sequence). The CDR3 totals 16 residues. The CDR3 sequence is CASSPKTSGGGETQYF. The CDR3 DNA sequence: TGTGCCAGCAGTCCAAAGACTAGCGGGGGAGGGGAGACCCAGTACTTC.

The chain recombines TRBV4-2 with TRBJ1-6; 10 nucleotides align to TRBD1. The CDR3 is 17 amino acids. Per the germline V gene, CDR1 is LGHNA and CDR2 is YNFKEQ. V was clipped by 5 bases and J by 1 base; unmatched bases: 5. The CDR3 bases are TGTGCCAGCAGCGCCGGGACAGGGGCGTCCTATAATTCACCCCTCCACTTT. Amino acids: CASSAGTGASYNSPLHF.

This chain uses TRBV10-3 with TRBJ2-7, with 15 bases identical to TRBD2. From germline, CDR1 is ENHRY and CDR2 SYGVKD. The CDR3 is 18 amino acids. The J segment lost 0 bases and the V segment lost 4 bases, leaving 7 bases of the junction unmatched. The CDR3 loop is CAISGGLAGGRSSYEQYF. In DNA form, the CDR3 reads TGTGCCATCAGTGGGGGACTAGCGGGGGGTAGGAGCTCCTACGAGCAGTACTTC.